This T cell receptor (beta chain) was recorded in a study of T cell responses to AZD1222 COVID-19 vaccine. With 3 bases removed from V and 6 bases from J, the gap between germline ends came to 10 bases. Germline CDR1 and CDR2: SGHDT and YYEEEE. CDR3 length: 12 amino acids. Libraries were prepared by immunoSEQ multiplex PCR; TCRdb keeps only in-frame clonotypes and omits some of them. Here the sample spans about 150,000 clones, more than 70% being singletons. The clonotype was recovered from an adult who received the AZD1222 COVID-19 vaccine. The gene calls are TRBV5-6 and TRBJ2-7; D perhaps matches TRBD1 (6 bases). Specimen: peripheral blood, collected 28 days after the second AZD1222 dose. DNA of the CDR3: TGTGCCAGCAGCTCAACAGGGTCCGAGCAGTACTTC. Its translation: CASSSTGSEQYF.